This TCR beta chain was retrieved from a study of T cell clonotyping in hematopoietic cell transplantation. Clones were read by immunoSEQ multiplex PCR, and TCRdb kept only the in-frame ones, dropping some. In the table there are approximately 44,000 clones, around 95% of which are singletons. Between the trimmed V and J ends, which lost 9 bases and 2 bases, there was a span of 17 bases. The length of the CDR3 is 14 residues. Looked up from germline, CDR1 is MNHEY and CDR2 is SVGAGI. The chain joins TRBV6-5 to TRBJ2-7; D might be TRBD1 (5 bases). This TCR was sampled from a man between 25 and 39 years old in good health. Some clones in this sample may be carry-over from other donors' samples. The sequenced sample consisted of peripheral blood mononuclear cells. CDR3 loop: CARAVQGGPYEQYF. The CDR3 DNA reads TGTGCCAGGGCCGTCCAGGGCGGCCCCTACGAGCAGTACTTC.